A selection of T cell receptor beta chains follows, all from one sample in a study of blood T cell repertoires in COVID-19. Repertoires were generated with immunoSEQ multiplex PCR, while TCRdb's copy carries only in-frame clones and drops some. Altogether tens of thousands of clones are present, approximately 90% being singletons, with the ten largest covering around 18%. The material sequenced was peripheral blood. The receptors originated from a woman aged 60-75 years with COVID-19, enrolled during active disease. Each CDR3 is given with its conserved first and last residue. D genes are given only for firm matches. Some rows have no size entry. The others give once, few or many, or a class for an expanded clone.

clone_size j_call cdr3_length v_call d_call cdr3_nt cdr3_aa
once TRBJ1-2 15 TRBV6-5 TRBD1 TGTGCCAGCAACTCAGGAGGGGGCAGTCGGTATGGCTACACCTTC CASNSGGGSRYGYTF
. TRBJ2-2 16 TRBV7-6 TRBD1 TGTGCCAGCAGCAGGAGACAGGGCATTGACACCGGGGAGCTGTTTTTT CASSRRQGIDTGELFF
. TRBJ2-3 16 TRBV9 TRBD2 TGTGCCAGCAGCGTAGTGACTAGCGGGGGAACAGATACGCAGTATTTT CASSVVTSGGTDTQYF
. TRBJ2-6 15 TRBV10-2 . TGCGCCAGCAGTGAGCCCAGCTCTGGGGCCAACGTCCTGACTTTC CASSEPSSGANVLTF
. TRBJ1-1 15 TRBV23-1 . TGCGCCAGCAGTCGTCCCAAGCGGGGGAACACTGAAGCTTTCTTT CASSRPKRGNTEAFF
few TRBJ1-1 13 TRBV5-6 . TGTGCCAGCAGCATGGACAGGAACACTGAAGCTTTCTTT CASSMDRNTEAFF
. TRBJ1-2 14 TRBV7-2 . TGTGCCAGCAGCTCGGGACTACGGGTTTATGGCTACACCTTC CASSSGLRVYGYTF
. TRBJ2-5 16 TRBV20-1 . TGCAGTGCTAGTCGCGGGGCCGACAGGGTGGGAGAGACCCAGTACTTC CSASRGADRVGETQYF
. TRBJ1-2 14 TRBV27 TRBD1 TGTGCCAGCAGCTTGGACAGGTGGAACTATGGCTACACCTTC CASSLDRWNYGYTF
once TRBJ2-7 11 TRBV6-5 . TGTGCCAGCACCCAGGGAAGCGAGCAGTACTTC CASTQGSEQYF
few TRBJ2-5 15 TRBV6-5 TRBD2 TGTGCCAGCAGTCAACGGCGGGGGGTCGCTGGGACCCAGTACTTC CASSQRRGVAGTQYF
. TRBJ2-1 14 TRBV5-1 TRBD2 TGCGCCAGCAGCTTGCGGCCTAGCGGGGGGGAGCAGTTCTTC CASSLRPSGGEQFF
. TRBJ1-3 15 TRBV7-2 . TGTGCCAGCAGCTTAATATTAGGGGTTGGAAACACCATATATTTT CASSLILGVGNTIYF
once TRBJ1-4 16 TRBV5-1 . TGCGCCAGCAGCTTACAACCGGGAGAACACGCGGGAAAACTGTTTTTT CASSLQPGEHAGKLFF
. TRBJ1-6 15 TRBV27 . TGTGCCAGCAGTTTCAGCGACCCTTATAATTCACCCCTCCACTTT CASSFSDPYNSPLHF
. TRBJ1-6 17 TRBV5-8 . TGTGCCAGCATCCATGGAGGGGGGGGATCCTATAATTCACCCCTCCACTTT CASIHGGGGSYNSPLHF
. TRBJ2-5 11 TRBV7-8 . TGTGCCAGCAGCCCCTCCAGGACCCAGTACTTC CASSPSRTQYF
. TRBJ2-2 12 TRBV18 . TGTGCCAGCTCACCAACAGACGGGGAGCTGTTTTTT CASSPTDGELFF
. TRBJ2-2 14 TRBV23-1 . TGCGCCAGGATCAGGTACAGTAACACCGGGGAGCTGTTTTTT CARIRYSNTGELFF
. TRBJ2-3 18 TRBV4-2 TRBD2 TGTGCCAGCAGCCATCGGACTAGCGGGGGGGCGAACACAGATACGCAGTATTTT CASSHRTSGGANTDTQYF
. TRBJ2-3 17 TRBV11-2 TRBD2 TGTGCCAGCAGCGGCGGACTAGCCGACCTTTTCACAGATACGCAGTATTTT CASSGGLADLFTDTQYF
. TRBJ1-5 16 TRBV5-6 TRBD1 TGTGCCAGCAGCACAACCGGGACAGGGTACAATCAGCCCCAGCATTTT CASSTTGTGYNQPQHF
. TRBJ2-2 13 TRBV5-1 . TGCGCCAGCAGCCCCCAGGGCACCGGGGAGCTGTTTTTT CASSPQGTGELFF
. TRBJ2-7 15 TRBV7-2 TRBD2 TGTGCCAGCAGCCCGGTAGCGGGGGCGCGGTACGAGCAGTACTTC CASSPVAGARYEQYF
. TRBJ2-2 15 TRBV30 TRBD1 TGTGCCTGGAGAGGGGGCAAAGTTAACACCGGGGAGCTGTTTTTT CAWRGGKVNTGELFF
once TRBJ1-5 14 TRBV10-3 . TGTGCCGCGGGCGGCCCCAGTAGCAATCAGCCCCAGCATTTT CAAGGPSSNQPQHF
. TRBJ2-7 16 TRBV6-5 . TGTGCCAGCAGTTACTCGGGGTCAGGGGCCATCTACGAGCAGTACTTC CASSYSGSGAIYEQYF
. TRBJ1-4 13 TRBV9 . TGTGCCAGCAGCGCTTCCACAGGGGAAAAACTGTTTTTT CASSASTGEKLFF
. TRBJ2-5 15 TRBV7-9 TRBD1 TGTGCCAGCAGGATACCTCAGGGGGACGAGGAGACCCAGTACTTC CASRIPQGDEETQYF
. TRBJ1-2 14 TRBV6-2/TRBV6-3 . TGTGCCAGCAGTCAAACCGGGAATCTAAACGGCTACACCTTC CASSQTGNLNGYTF
. TRBJ2-1 11 TRBV6-5 . TGTGCCAGCAGTTACAGGGGAGGGCAGTTCTTC CASSYRGGQFF
. TRBJ2-5 15 TRBV7-9 . TGTGCCAGCAGCGCCTCGGGCCGGGGGCAAGAGACCCAGTACTTC CASSASGRGQETQYF
once TRBJ2-1 15 TRBV7-2 . TGTGCCAGCAGCTTAGTGGCAGGCGTACGGGGTGAGCAGTTCTTC CASSLVAGVRGEQFF
. TRBJ2-3 15 TRBV9 TRBD1 TGTGCCAGCAGCGTAGGGGACAGGCGGGAAGATACGCAGTATTTT CASSVGDRREDTQYF
. TRBJ1-2 13 TRBV7-9 . TGTGCCAGCAGCTTCGGCGGCAACTATGGCTACACCTTC CASSFGGNYGYTF
. TRBJ1-5 15 TRBV12-2 . TGTGCAAGTCGACCGACAGGGTGGAGCAATCAGCCCCAGCATTTT CASRPTGWSNQPQHF
. TRBJ1-2 14 TRBV23-1 . TGCGCCAGCAGTCAATCGGTGGGCCCCTATGGCTACACCTTC CASSQSVGPYGYTF
once TRBJ1-3 16 TRBV3-1/TRBV3-2 . TGTGCCAGCAGCCAAGGTGTCAGTACCTTCGGAAACACCATATATTTT CASSQGVSTFGNTIYF
. TRBJ1-1 15 TRBV4-3 . TGCGCCAGCAGCCAAGATTGGGGGGGTGGAACTGAAGCTTTCTTT CASSQDWGGGTEAFF
. TRBJ1-6 16 TRBV10-1 TRBD1 TGCGCCAGCAGTGAGTCAGGGACAGGGGTATGCTCACCCCTCCACTTT CASSESGTGVCSPLHF
. TRBJ1-5 14 TRBV10-3 . TGTGCCATCAGTGAGGACATTAGCAATCAGCCCCAGCATTTT CAISEDISNQPQHF
. TRBJ1-6 16 TRBV25-1 . TGTGCCAGCAGTGAGGTACCGGGACTCTATAATTCACCCCTCCACTTT CASSEVPGLYNSPLHF
few TRBJ2-7 12 TRBV7-9 . TGTGCCAGCAGGTCGCGGGCGGGTGAGCAGTACTTC CASRSRAGEQYF
. TRBJ1-2 14 TRBV19 . TGTGCCAGTAGTATGGGTCAGGGTAACTATGGCTACACCTTC CASSMGQGNYGYTF
. TRBJ1-1 14 TRBV18 TRBD1 TGTGCCAGCTCACCCTCGACAGGGAGGACTGAAGCTTTCTTT CASSPSTGRTEAFF
. TRBJ1-1 13 TRBV12-3/TRBV12-4 . TGTGCCAGCATTAATCCGGGGTGGACTGAAGCTTTCTTT CASINPGWTEAFF
. TRBJ2-1 15 TRBV6-4 TRBD2 TGTGCCAGCAGAAGACTAGCGGGGATGGGGAATGAGCAGTTCTTC CASRRLAGMGNEQFF
. TRBJ1-2 13 TRBV19 . TGTGCCAGTAGTATTGGGAGAAACTATGGCTACACCTTC CASSIGRNYGYTF
. TRBJ2-7 13 TRBV15 . TGTGCCACCAGCAGGGACCCCGAGGGCGAGCAGTACTTC CATSRDPEGEQYF
. TRBJ2-2 16 TRBV24-1 . TGTGCCACCAGTGATTCATCCAGGGGAAACACCGGGGAGCTGTTTTTT CATSDSSRGNTGELFF
. TRBJ2-5 16 TRBV19 TRBD2 TGTGCCAGTAGTATTGGAGTAGCGGGGGGCAGAGAGACCCAGTACTTC CASSIGVAGGRETQYF
. TRBJ2-1 16 TRBV7-8 TRBD1 TGTGCCAGCAGCTTAGCGGTCCAGGGGGCTAACAATGAGCAGTTCTTC CASSLAVQGANNEQFF
. TRBJ2-4 17 TRBV4-1 TRBD1 TGCGCCAGCAGCCCGGGACCGACAGGGGTAGCCAAAAACATTCAGTACTTC CASSPGPTGVAKNIQYF
. TRBJ2-5 16 TRBV14 TRBD2 TGTGCCAGCAGCCAAGGAGTGGTTAGCGGGGTGGAGACCCAGTACTTC CASSQGVVSGVETQYF
. TRBJ2-7 13 TRBV7-9 . TGTGCCAGCAACGCGGACAGAGCCTACGAGCAGTACTTC CASNADRAYEQYF
. TRBJ2-7 14 TRBV19 TRBD1 TGTGCCAGTAGTATGGGACAGGGGCCCTACGAGCAGTACTTC CASSMGQGPYEQYF
. TRBJ2-7 11 TRBV7-3 . TGTGCCAGCAGCTCCGGGGGACAGATGTACTTC CASSSGGQMYF
few TRBJ2-7 15 TRBV28 TRBD1 TGTGCCAGCAGCTCCACAGGGGGTCTATCCTACGAGCAGTACTTC CASSSTGGLSYEQYF
. TRBJ1-1 14 TRBV14 . TGTGCCAGCAGCCAGTTGACAGCGCGAAGTGAAGCTTTCTTT CASSQLTARSEAFF
. TRBJ1-6 12 TRBV7-2 . TGTGCCAGCAGCCGGGACTCCTCACCCCTCCACTTT CASSRDSSPLHF